These T cell receptor beta chains were read from a single sample in a study of blood T cell repertoires in COVID-19. The method was immunoSEQ multiplex PCR; TCRdb's version includes in-frame clones alone and lacks a portion of them. The sample consists of some 150,000 clones, 87% of them appearing once. Material for sequencing was peripheral blood. The receptors here all came from a woman aged 45-65 years with acute or convalescent COVID-19. Each CDR3 is given with its conserved first and last residue. D genes are given only for firm matches.

>TRBJ2-4|TRBV3-1/TRBV3-2|-
TGTGCCAGCAGCCAAGAAGGGAGGTTTCAGTACTTC
CASSQEGRFQYF
>TRBJ2-3|TRBV5-1|-
TGCGCCAGCAGCTTAGGGGTAGATACACAGTATTTT
CASSLGVDTQYF
>TRBJ1-5|TRBV30|-
TGCGCCTGGAGTCCAGCGGGATATCAGCCCCAGCATTTT
CAWSPAGYQPQHF
>TRBJ1-1|TRBV6-5|-
TGTGCCAGCAGTTACTCTTGGACAGAAAACACTGAAGCTTTCTTT
CASSYSWTENTEAFF
>TRBJ2-3|TRBV9|TRBD2
TGTGCCAGCAGCGTAAGTAATAGCGGGGCAGATACGCAGTATTTT
CASSVSNSGADTQYF
>TRBJ1-2|TRBV5-4|-
TGTGCCAGCAGGCCCTCGGCGGGGGGCTTTGATGGCTACACCTTC
CASRPSAGGFDGYTF
>TRBJ2-2|TRBV11-2|TRBD2
TGTGCCAGCAGCCCGCTAGCGGGAAGATTGGGCGGGGAGCTGTTTTTT
CASSPLAGRLGGELFF
>TRBJ2-7|TRBV5-6|-
TGTGCCAGCAGCTTGTTTAACAGACCCTACGAGCAGTACTTC
CASSLFNRPYEQYF
>TRBJ2-7|TRBV21-1|-
TGTGCCAGCAGCACCGGGTCGGGACTTTATGTATCTAGCTCCTACGAGCAGTACTTC
CASSTGSGLYVSSSYEQYF
>TRBJ2-2|TRBV18|-
TGTGCCAGCTCACCAAGGTCGCAGGGGAACACCGGGGAGCTGTTTTTT
CASSPRSQGNTGELFF